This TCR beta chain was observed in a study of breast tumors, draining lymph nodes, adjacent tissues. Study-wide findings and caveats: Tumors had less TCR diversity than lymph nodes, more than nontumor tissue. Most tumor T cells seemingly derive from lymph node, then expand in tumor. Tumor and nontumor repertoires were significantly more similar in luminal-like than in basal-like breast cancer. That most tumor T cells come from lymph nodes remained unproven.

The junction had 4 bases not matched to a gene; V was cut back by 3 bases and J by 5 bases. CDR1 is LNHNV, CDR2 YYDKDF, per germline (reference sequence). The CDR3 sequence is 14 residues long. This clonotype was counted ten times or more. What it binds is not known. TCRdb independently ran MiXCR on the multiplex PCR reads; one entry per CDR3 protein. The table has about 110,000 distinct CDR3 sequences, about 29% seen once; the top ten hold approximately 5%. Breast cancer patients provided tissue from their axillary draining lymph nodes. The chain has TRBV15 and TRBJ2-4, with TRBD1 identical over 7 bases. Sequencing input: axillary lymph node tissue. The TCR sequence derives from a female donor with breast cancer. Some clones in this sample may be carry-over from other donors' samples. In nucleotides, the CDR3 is TGTGCCACCAGCAGCTTCGGGACAGAAAACATTCAGTACTTC. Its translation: CATSSFGTENIQYF.